Shown below are 20 T cell receptor beta chains from a single sample sequenced in a study of OX40 agonist ivuxolimab in advanced cancers. Sequenced by immunoSEQ multiplex PCR; TCRdb stores in-frame clones only, minus some. Found here are 62,000 or so clones, under 95% of them singletons; the top ten hold approximately 5.2%. Material: CD4+ or CD8+ T cells sorted from blood, obtained in a trial of the OX40 agonist ivuxolimab. All receptors derive from an adult with an advanced solid tumor such as melanoma, head and neck, liver or kidney cancer.

This chain links TRBV18 with TRBJ2-5, with TRBD2 matching over 14 bases. This CDR3 has 16 amino acids. Trimming took 0 bases from V and 5 from J; bases not matched to a gene: 2. Germline CDR1 is KGHSH and CDR2 is LQKENI. CDR3 sequence reads: CASSPPGLAGDETQYF. CDR3 sequence (DNA): TGTGCCAGCTCACCACCGGGACTAGCGGGAGACGAGACCCAGTACTTC.

The chain links TRBV6-1 to TRBJ2-1; the D gene could be TRBD1 or TRBD2 (5 bases each). Deletions cut 2 bases from V and 3 bases from J, with 17 bases between. The CDR3 runs to 17 residues. Germline V CDR1 and CDR2: MNHNS, SASEGT. The CDR3 reads CASSERYGTAIYNEQFF. The CDR3 nucleotides are TGTGCCAGCAGTGAAAGGTACGGGACGGCCATCTACAATGAGCAGTTCTTC.

V gene TRBV5-1 combines with J gene TRBJ2-1, with D unresolved. Germline V CDR1 and CDR2: SGHRS, YFSETQ. CDR3 length: 17 amino acids. Trimming took 0 bases from V and 4 from J, leaving 17 bases between them. CDR3 amino acids: CASSLDLAGPNYNEQFF. In nucleotides, the CDR3 is TGCGCCAGCAGCTTGGATTTAGCAGGCCCCAATTACAATGAGCAGTTCTTC.

The rearrangement links TRBV7-6 to TRBJ2-7, with D perhaps matching TRBD1 (5 bases). Germline V gene data show CDR1 as SGHVS and CDR2 as FNYEAQ. The CDR3 contains 12 residues. V lost 5 bases, J lost 4 bases, and 9 bases lay in between. The CDR3 spells CASSHKGYEQYF. The CDR3 nucleotides read TGTGCCAGCAGCCACAAGGGGTACGAGCAGTACTTC.

The chain has TRBV5-4 and TRBJ1-2; TRBD1 matches 10 bases. With 3 bases clipped from V and 3 bases from J, the junction kept 5 bases outside the gene matches. The CDR3 is made up of 15 amino acids. Germline V lookup: CDR1 SGHNT, CDR2 YYREEE (reference sequence). CDR3 region: CASSSRDRGYYGYTF. As DNA, the CDR3 is TGTGCCAGCAGCTCCCGGGACAGGGGATACTATGGCTACACCTTC.

This chain uses TRBV7-3 with TRBJ2-5; TRBD2 aligns across 8 bases. V lost 9 bases and J lost 3; bases outside the gene matches: 6. There are 13 residues in the CDR3. CDR1 and CDR2 (germline): SGHTA, FQGTGA. The CDR3 coding sequence is TGTGCCAGTGAGCTGGGACTAGAAGAGACCCAGTACTTC. As protein: CASELGLEETQYF.

This clone appeared once. V and J are TRBV28 and TRBJ2-3, with unresolved D. V was pared by 2 bases and J by 7 bases, with 13 bases between. The CDR3 is 14 amino acids. In germline, CDR1 is MDHEN, CDR2 SYDVKM. In nucleotides, the CDR3 is TGTGCCAGCAGTTTAATTTCTAACAGCTATACGCAGTATTTT. Translation gives CASSLISNSYTQYF.

This chain links TRBV5-1 with TRBJ2-1; TRBD2 matches 13 bases. The CDR3 runs to 17 residues. Trimming removed 2 bases from V and 3 bases from J; junction bases left unmatched: 5. Germline V gene sequence: CDR1 SGHRS, CDR2 YFSETQ. In nucleotides, the CDR3 is TGCGCCAGCAGCTTAAGACTAGCGGGAGGAAACTACAATGAGCAGTTCTTC. This translates into CASSLRLAGGNYNEQFF.

The V gene is TRBV30, the J gene TRBJ2-7; perhaps TRBD2 as D (6 bases). V lost 8 bases to trimming and J lost 7 bases, with 18 bases between them. Germline lookup yields CDR1 GTSNPN and CDR2 SVGIG (reference sequence). This CDR3 has 12 amino acids. CDR3 protein: CALDGGWGEQYF. In nucleotides, the CDR3 is TGTGCCCTCGATGGAGGGTGGGGGGAGCAGTACTTC.

J is TRBJ2-5 and V is TRBV10-1, with a weak D call TRBD2 (6 bases). This CDR3 is 13 amino acids long. Trimming left V 6 bases short and J 5 bases short, with 13 bases between. The germline V gene encodes CDR1 WNHNN and CDR2 SYGVQD (reference sequence). The CDR3 DNA follows: TGCGCCAGCAGCGCTAGCGTTATCGAGACCCAGTACTTC. It translates to CASSASVIETQYF.

The V gene is TRBV4-2, the J gene TRBJ2-2, with TRBD1 identical over 10 bases. V was clipped by 1 base and J by 4 bases; unmatched bases: 6. CDR3 length: 17 amino acids. The V gene's germline CDR1 is LGHNA and CDR2 YNFKEQ. The CDR3, as DNA: TGTGCCAGCAGCCAAGCCCCTGGACAGGGGGGCACCGGGGAGCTGTTTTTT. Translated, it gives CASSQAPGQGGTGELFF.

Here the CDR3 reads CASRPPGANEQFF. CDR3 nucleotide sequence: TGTGCCAGCAGGCCTCCCGGGGCCAATGAGCAGTTCTTC. The chain has TRBV7-9 and TRBJ2-1; perhaps D is TRBD1 or TRBD2 (5 bases each). This CDR3 contains 13 residues. Trimming cost V 6 bases and J 6 bases, with 12 bases left between them. Germline CDR1 and CDR2: SEHNR and FQNEAQ (reference sequence).

The V call is TRBV7-8, the J call TRBJ2-5, with 7 nucleotides matching TRBD1. With 0 bases clipped from V and 5 bases from J, the junction kept 9 bases outside the gene matches. The germline CDR1 and CDR2 sequences are SGHVS and FQNEAQ. The CDR3 is 16 amino acids. CDR3 loop: CASSLAGQGVRETQYF. In DNA, the CDR3 is TGTGCCAGCAGCTTAGCGGGGCAGGGGGTTCGCGAGACCCAGTACTTC.

The rearrangement uses TRBV28 and TRBJ2-7; TRBD2 matches at 8 bases. Germline CDR1 and CDR2: MDHEN and SYDVKM. The CDR3 is 13 amino acids. V trimming: 11 bases; J trimming: 3 bases; junction bases outside the gene matches: 9. In DNA, the CDR3 is TGTGCCCCCAGGCGGGGGGCCAACTACGAGCAGTACTTC. It translates to CAPRRGANYEQYF.

CDR3 in amino acids: CASSYWGVGYTF. CDR3 sequence (DNA): TGTGCCAGCAGTTACTGGGGGGTTGGCTACACCTTC. The chain combines TRBV6-6 with TRBJ1-2; maybe TRBD1 (5 bases). V shed 1 base and J shed 7 bases, with 7 bases lying between them. The CDR3 contains 12 residues. Germline V gene lookup returns CDR1 MNHNY and CDR2 SVGAGI (reference sequence).

The rearrangement uses TRBV28 and TRBJ2-3, with 15 positions matching TRBD2. Per germline, CDR1 MDHEN and CDR2 SYDVKM. The CDR3 is 16 residues long. J gave up 4 bases and V 5 bases, and 4 bases lay outside the gene matches. The CDR3 is CASSLGLAGGADTQYF. CDR3 in DNA: TGTGCCAGCAGTCTTGGACTAGCGGGGGGGGCAGATACGCAGTATTTT.

This clone was counted a single time. V is TRBV27 and J is TRBJ2-1, with TRBD2 matching over 8 bases. CDR1 and CDR2 (germline): MNHEY, SMNVEV (reference sequence). The junction had 6 bases not matched to a gene; V was cut back by 3 bases and J by 5 bases. The CDR3 is 15 amino acids. CDR3 sequence: CASSLELAVHNEQFF. DNA of the CDR3: TGTGCCAGCAGTTTGGAACTAGCGGTCCACAATGAGCAGTTCTTC.

V gene TRBV5-1 combines with J gene TRBJ2-1; weak D call: TRBD2 (5 bases). CDR3 length: 13 residues. Germline V gives CDR1 SGHRS, CDR2 YFSETQ. Trimming removed 4 bases at V and 8 bases at J, with 13 bases between. DNA of the CDR3: TGCGCCAGCAGCGGGGAGAACGGGCATGAGCAGTTCTTC. Its protein is CASSGENGHEQFF.

The V and J genes are TRBV28 and TRBJ2-7; TRBD2 matches 7 bases. The CDR3 sequence is 16 residues long. V was pared by 5 bases and J by 1 base, with 11 bases of the junction left unmatched. Germline V gene sequence: CDR1 MDHEN, CDR2 SYDVKM. Written as DNA, the CDR3 is TGTGCCAGCAGTCTAAGACTAGCAGGACGGTCCTACGAGCAGTACTTC. Its translation is CASSLRLAGRSYEQYF.

This clone has only one observation. This rearrangement joins TRBV6-6 to TRBJ2-7; no clear D gene. V lost 5 bases and J 7 bases, leaving 12 bases between the germline ends. CDR1 is MNHNY, CDR2 SVGAGI, per germline (reference sequence). This CDR3 region has 12 residues. CDR3 coding DNA: TGTGCCAGCAGTCCTCTAAACTTAGAGCAGTACTTC. This sequence encodes CASSPLNLEQYF.